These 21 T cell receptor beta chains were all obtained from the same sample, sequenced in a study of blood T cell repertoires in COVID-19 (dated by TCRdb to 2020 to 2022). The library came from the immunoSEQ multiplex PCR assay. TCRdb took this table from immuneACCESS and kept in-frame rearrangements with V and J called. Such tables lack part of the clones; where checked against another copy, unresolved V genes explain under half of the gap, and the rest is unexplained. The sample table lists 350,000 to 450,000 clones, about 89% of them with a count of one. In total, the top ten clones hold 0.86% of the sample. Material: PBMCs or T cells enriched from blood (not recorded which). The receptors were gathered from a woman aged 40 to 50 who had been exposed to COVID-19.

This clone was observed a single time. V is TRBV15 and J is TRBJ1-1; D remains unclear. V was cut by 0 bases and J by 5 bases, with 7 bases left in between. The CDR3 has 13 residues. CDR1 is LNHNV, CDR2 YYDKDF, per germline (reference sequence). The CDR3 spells CATSRDRGTEAFF. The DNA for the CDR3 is TGTGCCACCAGCAGAGATAGAGGGACTGAAGCTTTCTTT.

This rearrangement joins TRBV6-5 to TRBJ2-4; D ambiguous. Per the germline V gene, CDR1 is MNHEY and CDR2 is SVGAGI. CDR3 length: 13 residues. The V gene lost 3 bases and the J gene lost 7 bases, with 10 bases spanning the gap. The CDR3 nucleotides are TGTGCCAGCAGTTATTCATTCGGGAACATTCAGTACTTC. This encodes CASSYSFGNIQYF.

CDR3 coding DNA: TGTGCCAGCAGGAGTTCAGGGGAATCACCCCTCCACTTT. Its translation: CASRSSGESPLHF. The rearrangement joins TRBV12-3 or TRBV12-4 to TRBJ1-6; TRBD1 is a possible D gene (6 bases). The CDR3 length is 13 residues. The V end lost 6 bases, the J end lost 10 bases, and 13 bases lay between the germline ends.

The CDR3 reads CASIHNAGTEAFF. CDR3 bases: TGTGCCAGCATCCATAATGCGGGCACTGAAGCTTTCTTT. The chain combines TRBV6-6 with TRBJ1-1; D not resolved. Per the germline V gene, CDR1 is MNHNY and CDR2 is SVGAGI (reference sequence). This CDR3 has 13 residues. The V and J ends lost 7 bases and 4 bases respectively, with 13 bases between them.

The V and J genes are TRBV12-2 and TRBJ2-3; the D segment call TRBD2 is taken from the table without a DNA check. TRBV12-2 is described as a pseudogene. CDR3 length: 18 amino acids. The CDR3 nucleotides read TGTGCAAGTCGCTTAGGATCTTGGGGTTCTCGGGGGTGGGATACGCAGTATTTT. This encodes CASRLGSWGSRGWDTQYF.

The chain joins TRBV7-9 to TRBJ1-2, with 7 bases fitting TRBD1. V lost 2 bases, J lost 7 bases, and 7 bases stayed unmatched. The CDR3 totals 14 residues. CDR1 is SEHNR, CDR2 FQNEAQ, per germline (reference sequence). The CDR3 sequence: CASSLSPDRRGYTF. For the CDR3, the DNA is TGTGCCAGCAGCTTAAGTCCGGACAGGCGTGGCTACACCTTC.

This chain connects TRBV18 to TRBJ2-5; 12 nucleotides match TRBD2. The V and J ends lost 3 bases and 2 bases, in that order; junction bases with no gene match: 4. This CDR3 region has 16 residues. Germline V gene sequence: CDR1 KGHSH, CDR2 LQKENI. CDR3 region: CASSPELAGGQETQYF. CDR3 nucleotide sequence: TGTGCCAGCTCACCCGAACTAGCGGGGGGACAAGAGACCCAGTACTTC.

Here the CDR3 DNA reads TGTGCCAGCAGTTTCCCCCTGACAGGCACAGATACGCAGTATTTT. Protein sequence: CASSFPLTGTDTQYF. The chain links TRBV6-2 or TRBV6-3 to TRBJ2-3, with D possibly matching TRBD1 (5 bases). The V and J ends lost 4 bases and 1 base respectively, with 12 bases between them. The CDR3 loop spans 15 amino acids. From germline, CDR1 is MNHEY and CDR2 SVGEGT.

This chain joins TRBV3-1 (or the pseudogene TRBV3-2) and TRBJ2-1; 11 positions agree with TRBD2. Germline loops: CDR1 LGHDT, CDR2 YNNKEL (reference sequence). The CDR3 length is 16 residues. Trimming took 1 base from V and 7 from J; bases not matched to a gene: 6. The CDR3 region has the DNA TGTGCCAGCAGCCAAGTTACTAGCGGGAGTCGTAATGAGCAGTTCTTC. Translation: CASSQVTSGSRNEQFF.

In nucleotides, the CDR3 is TGTGCCAGCAGCTTAAGGCGGGGGGTGGCTTTCTTT. Protein: CASSLRRGVAFF. This chain links TRBV13 with TRBJ1-1; the D gene is possibly TRBD1 (5 bases). Germline V gene lookup returns CDR1 PRHDT and CDR2 FYEKMQ (reference sequence). With 2 bases removed from V and 11 bases from J, the gap between germline ends came to 12 bases. The CDR3 runs to 12 residues. Filled out from reference TRBV13 and TRBJ1-1, the complete variable domain reads AAGVIQSPRHLIKEKRETATLKCYPIPRHDTVYWYQQGPGQDPQFLISFYEKMQSDKGSIPDRFSAQQFSDYHSELNMSSLELGDSALYFCASSLRRGVAFFGQGTRLTVV.

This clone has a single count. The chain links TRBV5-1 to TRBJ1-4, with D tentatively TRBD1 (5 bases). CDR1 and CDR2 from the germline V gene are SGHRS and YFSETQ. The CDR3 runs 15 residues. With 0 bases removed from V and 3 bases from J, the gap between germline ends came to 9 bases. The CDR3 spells CASSLGQGANEKLFF. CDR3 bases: TGCGCCAGCAGCTTGGGGCAGGGTGCTAATGAAAAACTGTTTTTT.

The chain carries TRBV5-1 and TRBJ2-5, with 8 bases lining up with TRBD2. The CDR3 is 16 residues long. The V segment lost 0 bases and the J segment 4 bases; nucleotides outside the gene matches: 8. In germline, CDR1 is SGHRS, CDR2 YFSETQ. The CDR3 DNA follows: TGCGCCAGCAGCTTGGAGTTGCGGGGGGAAGGAGAGACCCAGTACTTC. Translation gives CASSLELRGEGETQYF.

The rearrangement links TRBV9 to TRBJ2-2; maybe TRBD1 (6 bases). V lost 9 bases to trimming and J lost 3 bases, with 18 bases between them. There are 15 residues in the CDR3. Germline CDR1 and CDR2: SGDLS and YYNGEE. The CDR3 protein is CATTAGDRDTGELFF. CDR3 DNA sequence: TGTGCCACGACCGCAGGGGATAGGGACACCGGGGAGCTGTTTTTT.

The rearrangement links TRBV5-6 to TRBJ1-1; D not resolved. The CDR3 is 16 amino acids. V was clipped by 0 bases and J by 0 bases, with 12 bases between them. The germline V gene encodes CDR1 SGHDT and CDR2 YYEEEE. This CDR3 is CASSLAHLSLNTEAFF. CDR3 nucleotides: TGTGCCAGCAGCTTGGCCCATCTGAGCCTGAACACTGAAGCTTTCTTT. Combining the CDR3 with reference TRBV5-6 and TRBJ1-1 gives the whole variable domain DAGVTQSPTHLIKTRGQQVTLRCSPKSGHDTVSWYQQALGQGPQFIFQYYEEEERQRGNFPDRFSGHQFPNYSSELNVNALLLGDSALYLCASSLAHLSLNTEAFFGQGTRLTVV.

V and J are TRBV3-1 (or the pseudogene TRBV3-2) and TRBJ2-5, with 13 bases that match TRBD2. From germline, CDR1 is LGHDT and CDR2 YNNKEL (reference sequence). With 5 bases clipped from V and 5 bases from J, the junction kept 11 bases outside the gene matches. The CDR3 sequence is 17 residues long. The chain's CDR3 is CASSSRTSGSNFETQYF. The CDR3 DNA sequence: TGTGCCAGCAGCTCTCGGACTAGCGGGAGTAATTTCGAGACCCAGTACTTC.

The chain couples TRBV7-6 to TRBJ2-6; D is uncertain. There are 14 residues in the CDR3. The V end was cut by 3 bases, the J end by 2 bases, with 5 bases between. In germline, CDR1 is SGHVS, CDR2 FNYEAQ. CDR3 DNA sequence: TGTGCCAGCAGCTTTCTAGCTGGGGCCAACGTCCTGACTTTC. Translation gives CASSFLAGANVLTF.

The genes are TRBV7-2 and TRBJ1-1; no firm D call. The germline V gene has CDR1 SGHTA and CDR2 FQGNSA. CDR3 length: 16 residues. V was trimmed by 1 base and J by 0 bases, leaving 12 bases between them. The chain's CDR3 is CASSLGGGQMNTEAFF. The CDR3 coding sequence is TGTGCCAGCAGCTTAGGCGGCGGGCAGATGAACACTGAAGCTTTCTTT.

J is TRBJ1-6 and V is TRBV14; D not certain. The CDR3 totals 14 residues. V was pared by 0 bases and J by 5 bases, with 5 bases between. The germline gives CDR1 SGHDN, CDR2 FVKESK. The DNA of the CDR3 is TGTGCCAGCAGCCAAGAGACACATAATTCACCCCTCCACTTT. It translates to CASSQETHNSPLHF.

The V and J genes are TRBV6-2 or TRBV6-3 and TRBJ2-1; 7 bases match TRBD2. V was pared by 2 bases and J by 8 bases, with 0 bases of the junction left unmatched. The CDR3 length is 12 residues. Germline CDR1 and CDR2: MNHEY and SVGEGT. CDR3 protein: CASSYGGDEQFF. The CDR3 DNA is TGTGCCAGCAGTTACGGGGGGGATGAGCAGTTCTTC.

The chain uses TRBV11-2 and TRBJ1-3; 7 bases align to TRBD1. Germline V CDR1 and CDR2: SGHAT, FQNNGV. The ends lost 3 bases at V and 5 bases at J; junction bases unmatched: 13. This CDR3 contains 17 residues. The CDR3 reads CASSLGPPTGSRNTIYF. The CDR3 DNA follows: TGTGCCAGCAGCTTGGGCCCACCGACAGGGTCCAGAAACACCATATATTTT.

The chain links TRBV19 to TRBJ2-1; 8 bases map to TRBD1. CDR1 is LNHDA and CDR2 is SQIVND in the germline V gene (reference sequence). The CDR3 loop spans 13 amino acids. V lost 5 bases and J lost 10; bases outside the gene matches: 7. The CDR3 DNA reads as TGTGCCAGTAGTCCAGGGGGCCTAGGGGAGCAGTTCTTC. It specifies CASSPGGLGEQFF.